This record looks at one T cell receptor beta chain sequence and its context. Its antigen is not known. The data derive from a study of T cell responses to AZD1222 COVID-19 vaccine. Overall study findings and caveats: Donors, mostly white British, included more females; clonal diversity was possibly underestimated. Close to half of spike-specific TCRs reportedly recognize unmutated variant regions. Vaccine-associated CD4 TCRs ranged over spike, dominating at 160-218 and 743-854.

The CDR3 contains 14 residues. Germline V gene data show CDR1 as SGHDT and CDR2 as YYEEEE. V lost 7 bases, J lost 3 bases, and 16 bases lay in between. Libraries were prepared by immunoSEQ multiplex PCR; TCRdb keeps only in-frame clonotypes and omits some of them. The sample has roughly 51,000 clones, approximately 86% seen once. The receptor's source is an adult who received the AZD1222 COVID-19 vaccine. V is TRBV5-6 and J is TRBJ1-1, with TRBD1 as a possible D gene (5 bases). Sequences were derived from peripheral blood, sampled 28 days after the second AZD1222 dose. The CDR3 reads CASVRGMADTEAFF. In DNA, the CDR3 is TGTGCCAGCGTCCGGGGGATGGCGGACACTGAAGCTTTCTTT.